This T cell receptor (beta chain) was sequenced during a study of tumor and adjacent non-tumor tissue in lung cancer. Across the whole study: Aged about 31 to 80 years, patients included 9 to 11 men and 4 to 6 women with stage I to III disease.

About this clonotype itself: This may be a read error: a much more frequent sequence differs by one nucleotide.

RNA was extracted from bulk tissue without any cell sorting. Three rounds of nested PCR, following a modified ARM-PCR protocol, produced the TCRbeta library. TCRdb re-analysed the multiplex PCR reads in MiXCR, keeping a single row per CDR3 protein. The sample records roughly 220,000 distinct CDR3 sequences, about two thirds being singletons. The source is a man aged 60 to 75 with non-small cell lung cancer. Sequencing was performed on lung tumor tissue.

The CDR3 spells CSSSQGTGRSYEQYF. The CDR3 nucleotides are TGCTCCAGCAGCCAAGGGACAGGGCGGTCCTACGAGCAGTACTTC. The chain is built from TRBV4-1 and TRBJ2-7; the match to TRBD1 covers 9 bases. Germline V gene sequence: CDR1 MGHRA, CDR2 YSYEKL. The CDR3 runs 15 residues.